This TCR beta chain was profiled in a study of blood T cells in healthy people across ages. There are 12 residues in the CDR3. V was shortened by 8 bases and J by 7 bases, with 12 bases between the two germline ends. The germline V gene encodes CDR1 MNHEY and CDR2 SMNVEV (reference sequence). Turning to this clonotype: The antigen is unknown.

Regarding the study as a whole: Conclusively comparing naive with antigen-experienced cells was impossible with unsorted PBMCs.

The use of a sample-barcoded 5' primer and a J-beta primer mix characterized a second PCR of roughly 6 to 11 cycles. TCRdb recomputed calls from the 5' RACE reads with MiXCR, one row per CDR3 protein. The table lists approximately 490,000 distinct CDR3 sequences, approximately 25% of them singletons. The sample was also reused in another study, on T cells of mothers and their children. From that second work: In cDNA synthesis, all of the extracted RNA was used at 1.5 ug per 15 ul.

V is TRBV27 and J is TRBJ2-1; TRBD1 is a possible D gene (6 bases). This clonotype was obtained from a boy younger than 18 in good health. Source material: blood. CDR3 amino acids: CASHGTLNEQFF. DNA of the CDR3: TGTGCCAGCCACGGGACATTAAATGAGCAGTTCTTC.